The count of the clone carrying this TCR beta chain is one. Its specificity is unknown. The PCR employed 60 Vbeta primers together with 13 Jbeta primers. In the authors' methods: The authors later counted roughly 87 million unique TCR beta chains, about 11 million of them shared. The assay was immunoSEQ multiplex PCR, and TCRdb's table has in-frame clones only and misses some. That table furnishes V, J and clone size, whereas the DNA furnished D and trimming. The sample carries under 200,000 clones, about four fifths recorded once. This sample was taken from a study of cytomegalovirus exposure and HLA in healthy donors. Overall study context: Early released data comprised around 85 million unique TCRs from HLA-typed donors. Broader study findings: Follow-up analysis later connected one missense variant in DCLRE1C with trimming of TCR beta V- and J-genes. Earlier analysis found most TCR beta V segments productive about 87% or about 30% of the time.

Germline V gene sequence: CDR1 SEHNR, CDR2 FQNEAQ (reference sequence). V dropped 11 bases and J dropped 6; count of bases not matched to a gene: 7. The CDR3 is 13 amino acids. The chain uses TRBV7-9 and TRBJ2-2; 9 nucleotides match TRBD2. This clonotype originated in a man aged 30 to 45 in good health and CMV-seronegative. The sample comprised PBMCs. This chain's CDR3 is CAFGGRVPGELFF. CDR3 nucleotide sequence: TGTGCCTTCGGCGGGAGGGTCCCCGGGGAGCTGTTTTTT. The entire variable domain, with the rest obtained from reference TRBV7-9 and TRBJ2-2, is as follows: DTGVSQNPRHKITKRGQNVTFRCDPISEHNRLYWYRQTLGQGPEFLTYFQNEAQLEKSRLLSDRFSAERPKGSFSTLEIQRTEQGDSAMYLCAFGGRVPGELFFGEGSRLTVL.